This T cell receptor beta chain appears in the sequencing data of a study of control samples from healthy donors and cancer patients. The CDR3 loop spans 16 amino acids. Germline assignment: CDR1 MDHEN and CDR2 SYDVKM. Trimming cost V 5 bases and J 2 bases; bases outside gene matches: 7. Data came from immunoSEQ multiplex PCR; TCRdb stores just in-frame clones and leaves some out. This table holds 350,000 to 450,000 clones, roughly 90% found once. Sequenced: PBMCs. The chain combines TRBV28 with TRBJ1-5; 9 nucleotides align to TRBD1. The sequence came from a man aged 40-50 years with head and neck cancer. CDR3 sequence: CASSRDRATGNQPQHF. The CDR3 DNA is TGTGCCAGCAGTAGGGACAGGGCTACGGGCAATCAGCCCCAGCATTTT.